Listed below are T cell receptor beta chains from one sample, sequenced in a study of blood T cell repertoires in COVID-19. This table comes from immunoSEQ multiplex PCR, and its TCRdb copy is limited to in-frame clones, with some not included. The sample contains around 700,000 clones, 85% to 90% of which appear only once. Specimen: peripheral blood. The receptor source for this set is a woman between 18 and 29 years old with acute or convalescent COVID-19. Each CDR3 is given with its conserved first and last residue. D genes are given only for firm matches. Clone size appears in some rows only: once, few, many, or a class for an expanded clone.

v_gene: TRBV27
j_gene: TRBJ1-2
abundance: NA
d_gene: TRBD1
CDR3aa: CASSSHKIGTGGAGYGYTF
CDR3nt: TGTGCCAGCAGTTCCCACAAGATCGGGACAGGGGGCGCGGGCTATGGCTACACCTTC

v_gene: TRBV21-1
j_gene: TRBJ1-3
abundance: NA
d_gene: NA
CDR3aa: CASSKETRQSLGNTIYF
CDR3nt: TGTGCCAGCAGCAAAGAGACAAGGCAGAGCCTAGGAAACACCATATATTTT

v_gene: TRBV5-1
j_gene: TRBJ2-1
abundance: NA
d_gene: TRBD1
CDR3aa: CASSPEGRGRGNEQFF
CDR3nt: TGCGCCAGCAGCCCAGAGGGTAGGGGGCGCGGAAATGAGCAGTTCTTC

v_gene: TRBV28
j_gene: TRBJ1-2
abundance: NA
d_gene: TRBD1
CDR3aa: CASIRDRGRVGYTF
CDR3nt: TGTGCCAGCATCCGCGACAGGGGGCGAGTTGGCTACACCTTC

v_gene: TRBV12-3/TRBV12-4
j_gene: TRBJ2-2
abundance: NA
d_gene: NA
CDR3aa: CASSYREAGELFF
CDR3nt: TGTGCCAGCAGTTACAGGGAAGCCGGGGAGCTGTTTTTT

v_gene: TRBV6-5
j_gene: TRBJ1-5
abundance: once
d_gene: NA
CDR3aa: CASSLVGGVGQPQHF
CDR3nt: TGTGCCAGCAGCCTCGTGGGAGGGGTGGGACAGCCCCAGCATTTT

v_gene: TRBV9
j_gene: TRBJ1-2
abundance: NA
d_gene: NA
CDR3aa: CASSVGQLPNYGYTF
CDR3nt: TGTGCCAGCAGCGTTGGACAGTTGCCTAACTATGGCTACACCTTC

v_gene: TRBV30
j_gene: TRBJ2-7
abundance: NA
d_gene: NA
CDR3aa: CAWSLQVYEQYF
CDR3nt: TGTGCCTGGAGTCTGCAGGTGTACGAGCAGTACTTC

v_gene: TRBV9
j_gene: TRBJ1-2
abundance: few
d_gene: TRBD1
CDR3aa: CASSGQGLTGYGYTF
CDR3nt: TGTGCCAGCAGCGGACAGGGCCTCACGGGCTATGGCTACACCTTC

v_gene: TRBV6-5
j_gene: TRBJ2-5
abundance: NA
d_gene: TRBD2
CDR3aa: CASSYGSGSQETQYF
CDR3nt: TGTGCCAGCAGTTACGGTAGCGGGTCCCAAGAGACCCAGTACTTC

v_gene: TRBV6-2/TRBV6-3
j_gene: TRBJ1-1
abundance: NA
d_gene: NA
CDR3aa: CASSYSGSNTEAFF
CDR3nt: TGTGCCAGCAGTTACTCAGGGAGTAACACTGAAGCTTTCTTT

v_gene: TRBV3-1/TRBV3-2
j_gene: TRBJ2-2
abundance: NA
d_gene: NA
CDR3aa: CASSPGDGLLNTGELFF
CDR3nt: TGTGCCAGCAGCCCCGGAGACGGACTCCTGAACACCGGGGAGCTGTTTTTT

v_gene: TRBV28
j_gene: TRBJ1-5
abundance: NA
d_gene: NA
CDR3aa: CASSQNTISNQPQHF
CDR3nt: TGTGCCAGCAGCCAGAACACTATTAGCAATCAGCCCCAGCATTTT

v_gene: TRBV15
j_gene: TRBJ1-3
abundance: NA
d_gene: NA
CDR3aa: CATSRGGEYSGNTIYF
CDR3nt: TGTGCCACCAGCAGAGGGGGAGAATACTCTGGAAACACCATATATTTT

v_gene: TRBV27
j_gene: TRBJ1-5
abundance: NA
d_gene: NA
CDR3aa: CASSPTGFNQPQHF
CDR3nt: TGTGCCAGCAGTCCTACAGGTTTCAATCAGCCCCAGCATTTT

v_gene: TRBV11-2
j_gene: TRBJ2-6
abundance: once
d_gene: NA
CDR3aa: CASSPVVRAGANVLTF
CDR3nt: TGTGCCAGCAGCCCCGTTGTCAGGGCTGGGGCCAACGTCCTGACTTTC